This T cell receptor (beta chain) is from a study of T cell repertoires in cytomegalovirus infection. As for the study in general: In public TCR beta signatures, there were indications of both CMV infection and matching HLA type.

Many counts were recorded for this clonotype. Its antigen is unknown. Study-wide results and caveats: Dominating the ex vivo response were TCR beta clonotypes that were CMV-specific and HLA-C-restricted. Pooled public TCR beta family frequency picked out CMV carriers with the relevant HLA.

Germline CDR1 SGHTA, CDR2 FQGNSA. The junction had 10 bases not matched to a gene; V was cut back by 2 bases and J by 0 bases. The CDR3 runs to 18 residues. TCRdb recomputed calls from the reads with MiXCR, one row per CDR3 protein. The table lists about 500,000 distinct CDR3 sequences, around 30% of them singletons. Sequencing used cultured PBMCs, obtained from culture after CMV antigen stimulation. This receptor was taken from a human donor in good health (CMV status not recorded). Some clones in this sample may be carry-over from other donors' samples. J is TRBJ2-4 and V is TRBV7-2; 7 bases are a match to TRBD2. For the CDR3, the DNA is TGTGCCAGCAGCTTAAGGCCTGGGACTATCGTAGCCAAAAACATTCAGTACTTC. Translation gives CASSLRPGTIVAKNIQYF. Supplemented by reference TRBV7-2 and TRBJ2-4, the full variable domain reads GAGVSQSPSNKVTEKGKDVELRCDPISGHTALYWYRQSLGQGLEFLIYFQGNSAPDKSGLPSDRFSAERTGGSVSTLTIQRTQQEDSAVYLCASSLRPGTIVAKNIQYFGAGTRLSVL.